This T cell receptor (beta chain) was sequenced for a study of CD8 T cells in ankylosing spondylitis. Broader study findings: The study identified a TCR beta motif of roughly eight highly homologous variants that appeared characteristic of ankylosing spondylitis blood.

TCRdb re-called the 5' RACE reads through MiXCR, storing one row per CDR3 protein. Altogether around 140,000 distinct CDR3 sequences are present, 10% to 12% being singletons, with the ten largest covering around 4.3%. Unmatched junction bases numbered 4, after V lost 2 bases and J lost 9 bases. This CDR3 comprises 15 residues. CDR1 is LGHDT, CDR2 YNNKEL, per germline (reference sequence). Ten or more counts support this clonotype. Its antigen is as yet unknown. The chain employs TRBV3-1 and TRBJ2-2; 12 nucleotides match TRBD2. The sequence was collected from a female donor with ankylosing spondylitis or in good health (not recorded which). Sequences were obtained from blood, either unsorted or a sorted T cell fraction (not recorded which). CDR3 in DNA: TGTGCCAGCAGCCAACTAGCGGGGGGGCCGCGGGAGCTGTTTTTT. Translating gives CASSQLAGGPRELFF.